This TCR beta chain was recovered during a study of CD8 T cells in ankylosing spondylitis (dated by TCRdb to about 2017). Notes on the research overall: The study set out to find disease-linked TCR variants by profiling T cell receptor beta repertoires in ankylosing spondylitis patients and healthy donors. The full study cohort was made up of over 20 ankylosing spondylitis patients and fewer than 120 healthy donors. Peripheral blood was sampled, and synovial fluid was also collected from ankylosing spondylitis patients.

The run used an Illumina HiSeq 2500. TCR beta libraries were prepared by quantitative 5'-RACE with molecular barcodes. Turning to the authors' computational methods: A new computational method based on a probabilistic model of VDJ rearrangement was used to identify disease-linked TCR variants. Using fastp trimming at Q25 and MiXCR clonotype assembly, TCRdb reanalyzed the public sequencing data and kept in-frame beta chains. Duplicate CDR3 protein sequences are folded into a single record with the most common DNA and genes. TCRdb assigned the V and J calls; the authors' analysis was not used. This sample is represented by some 270,000 distinct CDR3 sequences; 32% of them were singletons. 4% to 5% of the sample rests with the top ten. Notes on this clonotype: Its antigen is currently not known. Qualities for individual bases were not recorded, and no much larger clone is one base off.

Study-wide conclusions, independent of this receptor: Some TCR beta motif variants had previously been reported in synovial fluid and blood of reactive arthritis patients, which suggested common disease-initiation mechanisms. Blood from ankylosing spondylitis patients appeared to be characterized by a TCR beta motif made up of seven or eight highly homologous amino acid variants. The disease-linked clones showed a CD8+ phenotype and occurred at relatively low frequencies in peripheral blood. The disease-linked clones were reported as significantly enriched in matched synovial fluid samples from ankylosing spondylitis patients.

The CDR3 spans 13 residues, from the cysteine through the phenylalanine. Just CDR3 DNA is preserved here, 39 bases in frame from base 1. CDR1 and CDR2 (SEHNR, FQNEAQ) derive from the germline V gene (reference sequence). The trim is 4 bases for V and 7 bases for J, with a gap of 11 bases between the germline ends. The sequencing input was blood, either unsorted or a sorted T cell fraction (not recorded which). This receptor was taken from a male donor with ankylosing spondylitis or in good health (not recorded which). The chain employs TRBV7-9 and TRBJ2-1, with the identity of the D gene unclear. The DNA sequence is TGTGCCAGCAGCTCGGCTGGGCAGAATGAGCAGTTCTTC. Translation gives CASSSAGQNEQFF.